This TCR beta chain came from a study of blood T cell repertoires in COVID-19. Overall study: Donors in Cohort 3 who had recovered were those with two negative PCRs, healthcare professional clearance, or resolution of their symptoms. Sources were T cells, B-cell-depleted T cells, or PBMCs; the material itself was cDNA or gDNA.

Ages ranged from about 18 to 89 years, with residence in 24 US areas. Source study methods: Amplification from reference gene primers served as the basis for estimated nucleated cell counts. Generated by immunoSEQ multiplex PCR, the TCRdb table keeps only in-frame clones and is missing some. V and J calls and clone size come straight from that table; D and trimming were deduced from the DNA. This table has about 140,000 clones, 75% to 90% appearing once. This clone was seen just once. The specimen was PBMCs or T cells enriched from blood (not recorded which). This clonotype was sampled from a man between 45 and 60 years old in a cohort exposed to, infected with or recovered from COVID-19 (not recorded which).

CDR3 coding DNA: TGTGCCAGCAGCTTAGGGGTTGAGCGGGTGCACCAAGAGACCCAGTACTTC. Its translation is CASSLGVERVHQETQYF. The chain couples TRBV7-9 to TRBJ2-5; D is perhaps TRBD2 (6 bases). Germline CDR1 is SEHNR and CDR2 is FQNEAQ (reference sequence). The CDR3 has 17 residues. The V gene lost 1 base and the J gene lost 0 bases, with 15 bases spanning the gap.